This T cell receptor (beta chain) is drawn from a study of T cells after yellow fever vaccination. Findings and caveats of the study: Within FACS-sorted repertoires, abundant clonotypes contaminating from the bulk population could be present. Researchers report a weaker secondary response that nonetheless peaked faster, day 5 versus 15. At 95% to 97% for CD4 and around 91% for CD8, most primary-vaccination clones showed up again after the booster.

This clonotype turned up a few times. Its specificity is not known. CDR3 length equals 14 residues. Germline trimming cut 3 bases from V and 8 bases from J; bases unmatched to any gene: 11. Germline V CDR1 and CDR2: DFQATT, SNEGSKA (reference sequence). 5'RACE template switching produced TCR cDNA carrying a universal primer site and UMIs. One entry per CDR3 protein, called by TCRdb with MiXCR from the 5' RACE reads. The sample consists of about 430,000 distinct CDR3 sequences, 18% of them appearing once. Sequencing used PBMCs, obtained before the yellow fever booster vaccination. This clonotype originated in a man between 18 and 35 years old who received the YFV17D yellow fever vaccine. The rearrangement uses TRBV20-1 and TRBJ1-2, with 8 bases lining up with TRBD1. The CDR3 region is CSARIGTGVHGYTF. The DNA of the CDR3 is TGCAGTGCTAGGATAGGGACAGGCGTCCACGGCTACACCTTC.